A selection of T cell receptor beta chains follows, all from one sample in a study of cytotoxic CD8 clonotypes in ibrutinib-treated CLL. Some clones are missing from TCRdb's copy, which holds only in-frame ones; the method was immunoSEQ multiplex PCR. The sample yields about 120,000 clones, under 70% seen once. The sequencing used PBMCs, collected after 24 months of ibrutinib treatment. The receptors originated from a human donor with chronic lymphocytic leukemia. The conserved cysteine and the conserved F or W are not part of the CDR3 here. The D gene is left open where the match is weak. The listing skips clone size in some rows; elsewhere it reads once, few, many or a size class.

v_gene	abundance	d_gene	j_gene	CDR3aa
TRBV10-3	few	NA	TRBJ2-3	AIRGQGFADTQY
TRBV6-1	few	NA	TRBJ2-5	ASGRLSTGQETQY
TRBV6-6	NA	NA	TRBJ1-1	ASDPEWGTEAF
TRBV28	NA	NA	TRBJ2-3	ASPPSGAPDTQY
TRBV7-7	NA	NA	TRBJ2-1	ANPPPPRAGQYYNEQF
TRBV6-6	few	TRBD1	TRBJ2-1	ASSEGTANYNEQF
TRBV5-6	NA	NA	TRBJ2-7	ASSQGLSFSEQY
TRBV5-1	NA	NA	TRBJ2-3	ASTPQSTDTQY
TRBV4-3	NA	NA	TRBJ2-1	ASSQETVNPSKLYNEQF
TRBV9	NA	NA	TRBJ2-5	ASSVRGGLEETQY
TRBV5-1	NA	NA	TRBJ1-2	ASSFEMNYGYT
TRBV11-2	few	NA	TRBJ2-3	ASSLGGVATDTQY
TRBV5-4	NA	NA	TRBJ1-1	ASSSIGVDTEAF
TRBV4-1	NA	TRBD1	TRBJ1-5	ASSQEGTGSQPQH
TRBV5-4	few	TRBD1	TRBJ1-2	ASREVQGEQF
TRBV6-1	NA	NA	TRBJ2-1	ASGVNEQF
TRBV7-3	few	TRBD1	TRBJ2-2	ASSLWAGTGDTGELF
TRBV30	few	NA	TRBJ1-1	AWSRQGNTEAF
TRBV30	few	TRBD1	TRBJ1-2	AWRPGQGGYT